This T cell receptor (beta chain) was obtained from a study of identical twins. Each CDR3 protein is one row after TCRdb ran MiXCR on the 5' RACE reads. The sample has some 560,000 distinct CDR3 sequences; over 8.5% are singletons. This clonotype was detected ten times or more. This CDR3 has 15 amino acids. Germline values: CDR1 KGHSH, CDR2 LQKENI. V lost 2 bases to trimming and J lost 0 bases, with 10 bases between them. This same sample was also taken into another study, of yellow fever vaccine responses in identical twins.

The rearrangement joins TRBV18 to TRBJ1-1; D is undetermined. This clonotype was obtained from a woman between 18 and 29 years old in good health. Source material: PBMCs. Here the CDR3 DNA reads TGTGCCAGCTCACCATTGCTCACAGTGAACACTGAAGCTTTCTTT. Translation: CASSPLLTVNTEAFF.